One T cell receptor beta chain is described in this entry. Its antigen is as yet unknown. The entry originates in a study of identical twins. V lost 5 bases to trimming and J lost 4 bases; unmatched junction nucleotides: 8. The length of the CDR3 is 15 residues. From germline, CDR1 is PRHDT and CDR2 FYEKMQ (reference sequence). TCRdb called the 5' RACE reads again in MiXCR, with one record for every CDR3 protein. Of 650,000 to 750,000 distinct CDR3 sequences in the sample, around 21% were seen once. The study's findings and limits: Surplus twin overlap in beta out-of-frame sequences was less pronounced. Cross-sectional statistics underpinned the conclusions; the same donors were not followed.

These same data were also listed under a study on T cells expressing NK-cell markers. As reported in that work: Sequenced donors, eight in total, included seven who were HCMV-seropositive and one who was seronegative.

The rearrangement uses TRBV13 and TRBJ2-1; TRBD1 matches at 7 bases. Sequencing was done on a sample of PBMCs. The source is a woman aged 18-29 years in good health. The CDR3 nucleotides are TGTGCCAGCAGCCCCCGGGACAGACATTACAATGAGCAGTTCTTC. It codes for CASSPRDRHYNEQFF.